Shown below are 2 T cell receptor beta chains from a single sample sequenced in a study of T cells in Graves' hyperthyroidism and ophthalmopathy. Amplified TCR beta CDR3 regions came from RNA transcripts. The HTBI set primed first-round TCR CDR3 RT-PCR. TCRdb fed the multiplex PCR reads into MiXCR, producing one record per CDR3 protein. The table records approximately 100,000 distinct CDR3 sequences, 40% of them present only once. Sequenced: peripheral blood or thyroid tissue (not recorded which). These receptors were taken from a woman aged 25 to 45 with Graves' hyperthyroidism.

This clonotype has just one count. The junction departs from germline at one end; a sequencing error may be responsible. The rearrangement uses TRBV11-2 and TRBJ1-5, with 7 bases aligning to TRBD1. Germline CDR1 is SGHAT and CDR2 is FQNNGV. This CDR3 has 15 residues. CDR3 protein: CASSPGDDREQPRHF. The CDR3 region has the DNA TGTGCCAGCAGCCCGGGGGATGACAGGGAGCAGCCCCGGCATTTT.

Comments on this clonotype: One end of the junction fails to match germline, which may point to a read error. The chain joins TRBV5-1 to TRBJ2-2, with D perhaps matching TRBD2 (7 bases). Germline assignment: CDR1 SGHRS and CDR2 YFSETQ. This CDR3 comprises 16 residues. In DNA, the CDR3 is TGCGCCAGCAGCCTCAGGGGAGGGGATGGACCCGGGGAGCTGCTTTTT. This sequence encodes CASSLRGGDGPGELLF.